This T cell receptor beta chain was sequenced for a study of siplizumab effects on memory and regulatory T cells. General study results and limits: The suppressive capacity of proliferating Tregs from siplizumab cultures remained unconfirmed. The mean Treg-derived percentage of mappable alloreactive CD4+ clones was approximately 69% with siplizumab compared with 25% to 30% in controls. Naive T cells apparently outstripped memory cells in diversity and seemed major alloresponse contributors. Roughly 80-95% of proliferating CD4+ or CD8+ clones defied assignment to a naive or memory phenotype.

V was cut by 3 bases and J by 4 bases, with 7 bases left in between. Germline CDR1 and CDR2: KGHSH and LQKENI. This CDR3 region has 13 residues. Comments on this clone: No antigen is known for it.

The assay was immunoSEQ multiplex PCR, and TCRdb's table has in-frame clones only and misses some. This sample has some 100,000 clones, with 94% found just once. The gene calls are TRBV18 and TRBJ2-1, with unresolved D. The sample taken for sequencing was non-Treg CD4+ T cells sorted from blood. This receptor was identified in a human donor in good health. The chain's CDR3 is CASSPRSYNEQFF. DNA of the CDR3: TGTGCCAGCTCACCGCGATCTTACAATGAGCAGTTCTTC.